The present T cell receptor beta chain was sequenced within a study of T cell repertoires in cytomegalovirus infection. Overall study context: Evidence of both CMV infection and a matching HLA type came from public TCR beta signatures.

Regarding this clonotype: Its antigen is undetermined.

V was clipped by 6 bases and J by 2 bases; unmatched bases: 8. Per germline, CDR1 MDHEN and CDR2 SYDVKM. The CDR3 length is 15 residues. Regarding the study as a whole: There were carriers of CMV plus the relevant HLA, and cumulative public TCR beta family frequency identified them. CMV-specific TCR beta clonotypes restricted by HLA-C dominated the ex vivo response.

TCRdb re-analysed the reads in MiXCR, keeping a single row per CDR3 protein. Among hundreds of thousands of distinct CDR3 sequences listed, roughly 24% were seen once. The sequenced sample was CD8+ T cells from PBMCs. The TCR sequence derives from a human donor in good health (CMV status not recorded). Some clones in this sample may be carry-over from other donors' samples. This chain joins TRBV28 and TRBJ2-7; 9 positions match TRBD1. CDR3 DNA: TGTGCCAGCAGCCGCAGGGGGGACAGGGCCTACGAGCAGTACGTC. As protein: CASSRRGDRAYEQYV.